Shown below are 19 T cell receptor beta chains from a single sample sequenced in a study of T cells in Graves' hyperthyroidism and ophthalmopathy. Regions amplified from RNA transcripts were the TCR beta CDR3 regions. In the first-round RT-PCR of the TCR CDR3, the HTBI primer set was used. Each CDR3 protein is one row after TCRdb ran MiXCR on the multiplex PCR reads. The sample shows approximately 400,000 distinct CDR3 sequences, approximately 15% of them seen only once. Sequencing was carried out using blood. These receptor sequences come from a woman aged 55-69 years with Graves' hyperthyroidism.

The sample holds many counts of this clonotype. The chain couples TRBV24-1 to TRBJ1-1; D might be TRBD1 (5 bases). The V gene lost 4 bases and the J gene lost 4 bases, with 12 bases spanning the gap. In germline, CDR1 is KGHDR, CDR2 SFDVKD. The CDR3 has 14 residues. CDR3 sequence (DNA): TGTGCCACCAGTGACCCGGGGGTCGGCACTGAAGCTTTCTTT. This sequence encodes CATSDPGVGTEAFF.

This clonotype was detected ten times or more. The chain combines TRBV2 with TRBJ2-2, with TRBD1 as a possible D gene (5 bases). Germline loops: CDR1 SNHLY, CDR2 FYNNEI. The length of the CDR3 is 12 residues. The germline V and J ends were trimmed by 9 bases and 6 bases, with 11 bases remaining between them. Here the CDR3 reads CASSPGPGELFF. In DNA form, the CDR3 reads TGTGCCAGTTCTCCAGGGCCCGGGGAGCTGTTTTTT.

Points on this clonotype: One end of the junction is discordant with germline, which a read error may explain. V gene TRBV9 combines with J gene TRBJ2-1; 11 nucleotides line up with TRBD2. Germline V gene data show CDR1 as SGDLS and CDR2 as YYNGEE. This CDR3 spans 14 amino acids. The CDR3 DNA reads TGTGCCAGCAGCGGACTAGCGGGAAACAATGATCAGTTCTTC. This sequence encodes CASSGLAGNNDQFF.

This clonotype was detected ten times or more. The rearrangement links TRBV27 to TRBJ2-3; 9 bases are shared with TRBD2. The V segment lost 6 bases and the J segment 0 bases; nucleotides outside the gene matches: 4. Germline V gene sequence: CDR1 MNHEY, CDR2 SMNVEV (reference sequence). This CDR3 contains 15 residues. In nucleotides, the CDR3 is TGTGCCAGCAGGCGACTAGCGGATAGCACAGATACGCAGTATTTT. Translating it yields CASRRLADSTDTQYF.

This clonotype came up many times. This rearrangement joins TRBV6-1 to TRBJ2-7; a weak D match, TRBD2 (5 bases). The length of the CDR3 is 14 residues. V was clipped by 7 bases and J by 2 bases, with 15 bases between them. Germline CDR1 reads MNHNS; CDR2 reads SASEGT. The CDR3 spells CASIRDGGAYEQYF. The CDR3 DNA is TGTGCCAGCATTCGGGATGGCGGAGCCTACGAGCAGTACTTC.

The rearrangement links TRBV4-1 to TRBJ2-5, with D unresolved. The germline CDR1 and CDR2 sequences are MGHRA and YSYEKL. The V end was cut by 7 bases, the J end by 0 bases, with 9 bases between. This CDR3 contains 13 residues. This CDR3 is CASNGRNQETQYF. The CDR3 DNA is TGCGCCAGCAACGGACGGAACCAAGAGACCCAGTACTTC.

Comments on this clonotype: A read error is possible here, since a much larger clone lies one base away. This chain uses TRBV18 with TRBJ1-4; D remains ambiguous. Per germline, CDR1 KGHSH and CDR2 LQKENI. Trimming removed 3 bases from V and 3 bases from J, with 8 bases in between. This CDR3 has 14 residues. The CDR3 spells CASSPPDPNEKLFF. As DNA, the CDR3 is TGTGCCAGCTCACCCCCAGATCCTAATGAAAAACTGTTTTTT.

This clonotype has ten or more counts. The V call is TRBV2, the J call TRBJ1-5, with 8 bases lining up with TRBD1. V dropped 5 bases and J dropped 3; count of bases not matched to a gene: 3. CDR3 length: 14 amino acids. Germline V gene sequence: CDR1 SNHLY, CDR2 FYNNEI. The CDR3: CASSRQGFNQPQHF. CDR3 DNA sequence: TGTGCCAGCAGTAGACAGGGGTTCAATCAGCCCCAGCATTTT.

This clonotype was detected a few times. The rearrangement links TRBV20-1 to TRBJ1-2; tentative D call: TRBD1 (5 bases). The CDR3 has 15 residues. V was trimmed by 1 base and J by 0 bases, leaving 12 bases between them. Germline V gives CDR1 DFQATT, CDR2 SNEGSKA (reference sequence). DNA for the CDR3: TGCAGTGCTAGAGGCCGAGACAGAGCTAACTATGGCTACACCTTC. Its protein product is CSARGRDRANYGYTF.

This clonotype was seen at least ten times. The genes are TRBV28 and TRBJ2-3, with D possibly matching TRBD2 (5 bases). Germline V CDR1 and CDR2: MDHEN, SYDVKM. The CDR3 length is 14 residues. The V end lost 4 bases, the J end lost 1 base, and 9 bases lay between the germline ends. The CDR3 sequence is CASSSPRGTDTQYF. In nucleotides, the CDR3 is TGTGCCAGCAGTTCCCCGCGGGGCACAGATACGCAGTATTTT.

This clonotype was seen at least ten times. This chain connects TRBV20-1 to TRBJ2-1; 10 bases are a match to TRBD2. Germline V CDR1 and CDR2: DFQATT, SNEGSKA (reference sequence). V lost 6 bases and J lost 5; bases outside the gene matches: 4. This CDR3 is 13 amino acids long. In DNA form, the CDR3 reads TGCAGTGCGCCCGGACTAGCGGACAATGAGCAGTTCTTC. Its protein product is CSAPGLADNEQFF.

The J gene is TRBJ2-3, the V gene TRBV12-3 or TRBV12-4, with 7 bases aligning to TRBD1. V lost 2 bases and J lost 10; bases outside the gene matches: 9. CDR3 length equals 14 residues. CDR3 amino acids: CASSLQSDRDAQYF. The CDR3 nucleotides are TGTGCCAGCAGTTTACAGTCCGACAGGGACGCGCAGTATTTT.

The table lists this clonotype with many counts. The genes are TRBV6-2 or TRBV6-3 and TRBJ1-1; D is unresolved. The CDR3 consists of 16 residues. CDR1 is MNHEY, CDR2 SVGEGT, per germline. Trimming shortened V by 0 bases and J by 4 bases, and 15 bases separated the two germline ends. The CDR3 sequence: CASSYSTGREGTEAFF. The DNA of the CDR3 is TGTGCCAGCAGTTACTCCACCGGAAGGGAGGGCACTGAAGCTTTCTTT.

This clonotype showed up many times. The rearrangement joins TRBV24-1 to TRBJ2-3; a weak D match, TRBD2 (6 bases). Per the germline V gene, CDR1 is KGHDR and CDR2 is SFDVKD. V lost 4 bases and J 0 bases, leaving 16 bases between the germline ends. The CDR3 sequence is 17 residues long. Here the CDR3 DNA reads TGTGCCACCAGTGACGCGGAGGGAGCCTCTAGCACAGATACGCAGTATTTT. It translates to CATSDAEGASSTDTQYF.

This clonotype occurred many times. The V and J genes are TRBV10-2 and TRBJ2-7; TRBD2 matches 12 bases. This CDR3 spans 16 amino acids. CDR1 is WSHSY, CDR2 SAAADI, per germline. The trim removed 4 bases at V and 4 bases at J, leaving 8 bases unmatched. The CDR3 DNA reads TGCGCCAGCAGTGGTACGACTAGCGGGAGAGCGTACGAGCAGTACTTC. It translates to CASSGTTSGRAYEQYF.

This clonotype appeared many times. J is TRBJ2-7 and V is TRBV28, with 9 bases fitting TRBD1. Trimming removed 2 bases from V and 4 bases from J; junction bases left unmatched: 6. The CDR3 is made up of 15 amino acids. Looked up from germline, CDR1 is MDHEN and CDR2 is SYDVKM. The CDR3 DNA is TGTGCCAGCAGTTTAGCGGGACAGGGAGCGTACGAGCAGTACTTC. Its protein is CASSLAGQGAYEQYF.

In its sample, this clonotype was seen many times. The chain joins TRBV5-1 to TRBJ2-2; D possibly corresponds to TRBD2 (6 bases). Trimming pared 4 bases from V and 6 bases from J, leaving 13 bases between. The CDR3 is made up of 14 amino acids. From germline, CDR1 is SGHRS and CDR2 YFSETQ. CDR3 loop: CASSQGGDAGELFF. The CDR3 coding sequence is TGCGCCAGCAGCCAGGGCGGGGACGCCGGGGAGCTGTTTTTT.

This clonotype came up many times. The junction and the germline gene differ at one end; a read error may be behind it. The chain links TRBV7-7 to TRBJ1-4; possibly TRBD1 for D (5 bases). The CDR3 covers 15 residues. Looked up from germline, CDR1 is SSHAT and CDR2 is FNYEAQ (reference sequence). The CDR3 coding sequence is TGTGCTAGCAGCCCAGGGCTAGGAACTAATGAAAAACTGTTTTTT. This translates into CASSPGLGTNEKLFF.

CDR3 region: CASRAERGRGGTEAFF. The CDR3, as DNA: TGCGCCAGCAGGGCTGAGAGGGGGCGGGGAGGGACTGAAGCTTTCTTT. V usage is TRBV4-1 and J usage is TRBJ1-1; 7 nucleotides align to TRBD1. Germline-derived CDR1 and CDR2 are MGHRA and YSYEKL. The CDR3 has 16 residues. Trimming took 6 bases from V and 5 from J; bases not matched to a gene: 15.